These T cell receptor beta chains were read from a single sample in a study of T cell responses to AZD1222 COVID-19 vaccine. Using immunoSEQ multiplex PCR, the repertoire was profiled, and TCRdb retains in-frame clones only, with some absent. The sample contains 95,000 to 150,000 clones, roughly nine tenths of which appear only once. Sequences were derived from peripheral blood, sampled on day 0 of AZD1222 vaccination. Source of these receptors: an adult in good health. Each CDR3 is given with its conserved first and last residue.

j_call v_call cdr3_aa
TRBJ1-1 TRBV9 CASSPEHQGNTEAFF
TRBJ1-3 TRBV19 CASSPQGATGNTIYF
TRBJ1-1 TRBV10-3 CAAQGSANTEAFF
TRBJ1-2 TRBV6-2/TRBV6-3 CASSYWAGANYGYTF
TRBJ2-3 TRBV5-1 CASRDLLYSTDTQYF
TRBJ1-4 TRBV4-1 CASSQVVPEKLFF
TRBJ1-2 TRBV6-5 CASSYSGIDNYGYTF
TRBJ1-1 TRBV6-6 CASSYRPTGLTEAFF
TRBJ1-6 TRBV5-4 CASSSQGWFGNSPLHF
TRBJ1-2 TRBV19 CASSAQPGGRDGYTF
TRBJ1-5 TRBV9 CASSPLGGPGNQPQHF
TRBJ1-2 TRBV2 CASSYDRMNYGYTF
TRBJ1-2 TRBV10-3 CAISEWGQGDYGYTF
TRBJ2-1 TRBV9 CASSATGDPDNEQFF
TRBJ1-5 TRBV19 CASTEAGAMPQPQHF
TRBJ2-1 TRBV15 CATSRDPTRGRGNEQFF
TRBJ1-1 TRBV27 CASRKNTEAFF
TRBJ2-3 TRBV6-4 CASSPSGGIDTQYF
TRBJ1-1 TRBV30 CAWSVTHGRTEAFF
TRBJ2-3 TRBV5-1 CASSPRTSGNTDTQYF
TRBJ1-2 TRBV19 CASSVTISRTEKANYGYTF
TRBJ1-1 TRBV30 CAWSVWMTGRNTEAFF
TRBJ2-3 TRBV5-1 CASSLALAGTDTQYF
TRBJ2-1 TRBV28 CASRGSGENYNEQFF